Listed below are T cell receptor beta chains from one sample, sequenced in a study of early T cells in non-severe SARS-CoV-2 infection. TCRdb analysed the 5' RACE reads with MiXCR anew, one entry per CDR3 protein. The sample yields 32,000 or so distinct CDR3 sequences, 5.7% seen once. Sequencing input: whole blood. These receptors all stem from an adult who was a healthcare worker with PCR-confirmed SARS-CoV-2 infection or an uninfected control (not recorded which). The CDR3 runs from the conserved cysteine through the conserved F or W. Each record gives: clone size, J gene, V gene, D gene, CDR3 protein, CDR3 DNA. D genes are given only for firm matches. Where a row states a size, it is once, few, many or the class of an expanded clone; other rows omit it.

>few|TRBJ1-1|TRBV10-2|.
CASSEIPSGRGRYTEAFF
TGCGCCAGCAGTGAAATCCCTTCCGGGAGGGGAAGGTACACTGAAGCTTTCTTT
>many|TRBJ1-1|TRBV18|.
CASSQNREEAYTEAFF
TGTGCCAGCTCACAGAATCGCGAGGAAGCTTACACTGAAGCTTTCTTT
>many|TRBJ1-1|TRBV6-2/TRBV6-3|TRBD1
CASSPVPGQGNMNTEAFF
TGTGCCAGCAGTCCAGTACCGGGACAGGGGAACATGAACACTGAAGCTTTCTTT
>.|TRBJ2-3|TRBV6-2/TRBV6-3|.
CASGLKDQPLRKNTQYF
TGTGCCAGCGGACTTAAGGACCAACCTCTGCGGAAGAATACGCAGTATTTT
>many|TRBJ1-5|TRBV6-5|.
CASSLRFDVSSQPQHF
TGTGCCAGCAGTTTGCGATTCGACGTCTCGAGTCAGCCCCAGCATTTT
>many|TRBJ2-7|TRBV19|TRBD2
CASPRGTSGGSQPNVPYEQYF
TGTGCCAGTCCCCGCGGGACTAGCGGGGGGAGCCAACCCAACGTACCCTACGAGCAGTACTTC
>.|TRBJ2-7|TRBV2|TRBD1
CASSEAGRGTESNF
TGTGCCAGCAGTGAAGCGGGCAGGGGGACAGAATCAAACTTC
>medium-sized|TRBJ2-3|TRBV4-2|TRBD2
CASSQENTSPGLVVSRDTQYF
TGTGCCAGCAGCCAAGAAAACACATCCCCGGGACTAGTTGTAAGTCGGGATACGCAGTATTTT
>many|TRBJ2-1|TRBV28|.
CASSFTLNNNEQFF
TGTGCCAGCAGTTTTACCCTAAATAACAATGAGCAGTTCTTC
>many|TRBJ2-1|TRBV29-1|TRBD1
CSTLHRGAYNEQFF
TGCAGCACACTCCACAGGGGAGCCTACAATGAGCAGTTCTTC
>few|TRBJ2-1|TRBV10-1|.
CASSASRGRGPYNEQFF
TGCGCCAGCAGTGCGAGCCGGGGGCGGGGACCCTACAATGAGCAGTTCTTC
>many|TRBJ2-7|TRBV28|.
CASSPVSAEQYF
TGTGCCAGCAGTCCGGTTTCAGCGGAGCAGTACTTC
>many|TRBJ2-6|TRBV12-3/TRBV12-4|.
CASSFSGSGANVLTF
TGTGCCAGCAGTTTTTCAGGGTCCGGGGCCAACGTCCTGACTTTC
>few|TRBJ1-4|TRBV2|.
CASSTGTQGEKLFF
TGTGCCAGCAGTACCGGGACTCAGGGTGAAAAACTGTTTTTT
>many|TRBJ1-2|TRBV3-1|.
CASSQAWTANYGYTF
TGTGCCAGCAGCCAGGCCTGGACCGCTAACTATGGCTACACCTTC
>.|TRBJ1-4|TRBV5-1|.
CASSLQGTNEKLFF
TGCGCCAGCAGCTTACAGGGAACAAATGAAAAACTGTTTTTT
>many|TRBJ1-5|TRBV5-8|.
CASSQYLGADNQPQHF
TGTGCCAGCAGTCAATACCTAGGGGCAGACAATCAGCCCCAGCATTTT
>many|TRBJ2-7|TRBV6-1|.
CASRVNSNYEQYF
TGTGCCAGCAGGGTCAACTCTAACTACGAGCAGTACTTC
>many|TRBJ1-1|TRBV5-8|.
CASNLGMLNTEAFF
TGTGCCAGCAACCTGGGGATGCTGAACACTGAAGCTTTCTTT
>.|TRBJ2-5|TRBV5-5|.
CASSPRTGGETQYF
TGTGCCAGCAGCCCCAGGACTGGTGGAGAGACCCAGTACTTC
>many|TRBJ1-1|TRBV6-5|.
CASSYLRQVPLNTEAFF
TGTGCCAGCAGTTACCTTCGACAGGTTCCCTTGAACACTGAAGCTTTCTTT
>.|TRBJ2-5|TRBV7-6|TRBD2
CASSLEAGRFKTQYF
TGTGCCAGCAGCTTAGAAGCGGGAAGGTTTAAGACCCAGTACTTC
>few|TRBJ2-3|TRBV7-2|TRBD2
CASRISGGASDTQYF
TGTGCCAGCAGAATTAGCGGGGGCGCCTCAGATACGCAGTATTTT
>few|TRBJ2-3|TRBV7-2|TRBD1
CASSSGQGLADTQYF
TGTGCCAGCAGCTCCGGACAGGGCTTGGCAGATACGCAGTATTTT
>many|TRBJ2-3|TRBV13|.
CASSFQEVTSTDTQYF
TGTGCCAGCAGCTTTCAGGAGGTAACAAGCACAGATACGCAGTATTTT
>.|TRBJ1-2|TRBV7-2|.
CASSPIGQPYGYTF
TGTGCCAGCAGCCCGATCGGACAGCCTTATGGCTACACCTTC
>many|TRBJ2-7|TRBV10-3|.
CAISDGPRGHPPYEQYF
TGTGCCATCAGTGACGGCCCCCGGGGGCACCCCCCTTACGAGCAGTACTTC
>.|TRBJ2-5|TRBV4-2|.
CASSPYSLAQETQYF
TGTGCCAGCAGCCCTTATTCGTTAGCCCAAGAGACCCAGTACTTC
>many|TRBJ2-7|TRBV6-5|.
CASRASSYEQYF
TGTGCCTCGAGGGCGAGCTCCTACGAGCAGTACTTC
>few|TRBJ1-1|TRBV29-1|.
CSVTGYTEAFF
TGCAGCGTGACAGGCTACACTGAAGCTTTCTTT
>many|TRBJ1-1|TRBV27|.
CASLTGTEAFF
TGTGCCAGCCTCACGGGCACTGAAGCTTTCTTT
>many|TRBJ1-1|TRBV7-8|.
CASSLGAVNTEAFF
TGTGCCAGCAGCTTAGGGGCAGTGAACACTGAAGCTTTCTTT
>many|TRBJ2-7|TRBV15|.
CATSREIQGNYEQYF
TGTGCCACCAGCAGAGAAATACAGGGAAACTACGAGCAGTACTTC
>many|TRBJ1-1|TRBV5-1|.
CASSFGGRTEAFF
TGCGCCAGCAGTTTCGGGGGGCGGACTGAAGCTTTCTTT
>few|TRBJ2-7|TRBV5-1|TRBD2
CASSFVSGGFFSYEQYF
TGCGCCAGCAGCTTCGTTAGCGGGGGGTTCTTCTCCTACGAGCAGTACTTC
>many|TRBJ1-1|TRBV6-6|.
CASSADGYTEAFF
TGTGCCAGCAGTGCGGACGGATACACTGAAGCTTTCTTT
>.|TRBJ2-1|TRBV10-3|.
CAISGGPVYNEQFF
TGTGCCATCAGCGGGGGGCCCGTGTACAATGAGCAGTTCTTC
>many|TRBJ1-1|TRBV11-3|.
CASSLDWAGEAFF
TGTGCCAGCAGCTTAGATTGGGCAGGTGAAGCTTTCTTT
>many|TRBJ2-1|TRBV29-1|TRBD1
CSVGGSRGQGNNEQFF
TGCAGCGTTGGCGGGTCGAGGGGACAGGGTAACAATGAGCAGTTCTTC
>many|TRBJ2-7|TRBV14|.
CASSQDLSPGYAYEQYF
TGTGCCAGCAGCCAAGATCTCAGCCCTGGATACGCCTACGAGCAGTACTTC
>.|TRBJ2-1|TRBV4-2|TRBD2
CASSLSVRLAGDSDEQFF
TGTGCCAGCAGCCTTTCCGTTCGATTAGCGGGGGATTCCGATGAGCAGTTCTTC
>few|TRBJ2-6|TRBV3-1|.
CASSQGQYSGANVLTF
TGTGCCAGCAGCCAAGGACAGTACTCTGGGGCCAACGTCCTGACTTTC
>many|TRBJ2-1|TRBV18|TRBD2
CASSPGLAGGPLDEQFF
TGTGCCAGCTCACCGGGACTAGCGGGGGGGCCGCTCGATGAGCAGTTCTTC
>many|TRBJ2-2|TRBV4-1|TRBD2
CASRLGLVAGELFF
TGCGCCAGCAGACTTGGACTAGTTGCCGGGGAGCTGTTTTTT
>few|TRBJ1-5|TRBV21-1|.
CASSHRWTGLGPQHF
TGTGCCAGCAGCCACCGATGGACAGGGTTAGGGCCCCAGCATTTT
>many|TRBJ2-1|TRBV4-1|TRBD2
CASSQDPGTSSREQFF
TGCGCCAGCAGCCAAGATCCAGGGACTAGCTCCAGGGAGCAGTTCTTC
>.|TRBJ2-3|TRBV7-2|.
CASSLALGADTQYF
TGTGCCAGCAGCTTAGCACTAGGGGCAGATACGCAGTATTTT